The clone carrying this T cell receptor (beta chain) occurred many times. As yet, its antigen is unknown. The sample belongs to a study of spatial heterogeneity in lung cancer. Turning to the study itself: Each unique TCR and UMI combination was seen more than ten times on average in raw reads.

Study findings and constraints: Estimated TCR-seq coverage of tumor T cells was only approximately 7% for alpha chains. For beta chains, the corresponding estimate was 12% to 15%. The number of expanded tumor alpha and beta chains correlated with mutation number.

TCRdb re-called the 5' RACE reads with MiXCR, one entry per CDR3 protein. The sample yields about 22,000 distinct CDR3 sequences, over 2.5% seen once. Documented time point: sample taken at primary tumor resection. Patients with untreated early-stage non-small cell lung cancer, numbering around 72, were the donors. Sequencing was performed on whole RNA extracted from tumor and nontumor lung tissue, or from frozen PBMC, and the material was left unsorted. CDR1 is MNHEY, CDR2 SMNVEV, per germline (reference sequence). This CDR3 spans 17 amino acids. The V and J ends lost 4 bases and 0 bases, in that order; junction bases with no gene match: 9.

The V gene is TRBV27, the J gene TRBJ2-7, with 10 nucleotides matching TRBD2. Specimen: lung tumor tissue, collected at surgery. The clonotype was recovered from a male donor with early-stage non-small cell lung cancer. The CDR3 bases are TGTGCCAGCAGTTCGAGACTAGCGGGTATCAACTCCTACGAGCAGTACTTC. Its translation is CASSSRLAGINSYEQYF.